This paragraph reports one TCR beta chain. What it recognizes is unknown. V lost 2 bases, J lost 8 bases, and 13 bases lay in between. This CDR3 region has 14 residues. Germline CDR1 SSHAT, CDR2 FNYEAQ (reference sequence). This record comes from a study of TIL therapy for anti-PD-1-resistant metastatic lung cancer. Looking at the study overall: Median tumor PD-L1 proportion score was approximately 6.3%.

Broader study findings: After infusion, TIL clonotypes partly replaced peripheral T cells and declined over months. This highly selected cohort may not generalize to typical lung cancer patients.

The immunoSEQ assay was v3. TCRdb's table, derived via immunoSEQ multiplex PCR, lists solely in-frame clones and lacks some. The sample yields 50,000 or so clones, 79% seen once. Time point described: pre-treatment sample, taken before nivolumab and TIL therapy. The specimen was blood, collected at baseline. The clonotype originates from a woman between 30 and 85 years old with non-small cell lung cancer. The rearrangement uses TRBV7-7 and TRBJ2-1, with D possibly TRBD1 on 6 matching bases. CDR3 amino acids: CASSLRPGAYEQFF. The CDR3 DNA is TGTGCCAGCAGCTTACGCCCAGGGGCATATGAGCAGTTCTTC.